Listed below are T cell receptor beta chains from one sample, sequenced in a study of blood T cell repertoires in COVID-19. This table comes from immunoSEQ multiplex PCR, and its TCRdb copy is limited to in-frame clones, with some not included. The repertoire includes fewer than 110,000 clones, approximately 88% of them detected once, and approximately 12% sits in the top ten. Sequenced: peripheral blood. Receptors were obtained from a human donor in a cohort sampled during active COVID-19. CDR3s include the opening cysteine and the closing phenylalanine or tryptophan. The order of the fields is D gene, clone size, V gene, J gene, CDR3 DNA, CDR3 protein. The D gene is left open where the match is weak. Clone size appears in some rows only: once, few, many, or a class for an expanded clone.

D gene: .; clone size: .; V gene: TRBV30; J gene: TRBJ2-7; CDR3 DNA: TGTGCCTGGAGTCGGCAGGGCTACGAGCAGTACTTC; CDR3 protein: CAWSRQGYEQYF
D gene: .; clone size: few; V gene: TRBV5-6; J gene: TRBJ1-1; CDR3 DNA: TGTGCCAGCAGCTTGGCCCCCTTGTCGAACACTGAAGCTTTCTTT; CDR3 protein: CASSLAPLSNTEAFF
D gene: .; clone size: few; V gene: TRBV5-6; J gene: TRBJ2-7; CDR3 DNA: TGTGCCAGCAGCTTGAAGCACGGGGAAGCCTACGAGCAGTACTTC; CDR3 protein: CASSLKHGEAYEQYF
D gene: TRBD2; clone size: .; V gene: TRBV12-5; J gene: TRBJ2-2; CDR3 DNA: TGTGCTAGTGGTCTCGGACTAGCGGGGACCGGGGAGCTGTTTTTT; CDR3 protein: CASGLGLAGTGELFF
D gene: .; clone size: .; V gene: TRBV30; J gene: TRBJ2-3; CDR3 DNA: TGTGCCTGGAGTGAGAGGGAGCGTAAGCAGTATTTT; CDR3 protein: CAWSERERKQYF
D gene: .; clone size: .; V gene: TRBV19; J gene: TRBJ1-2; CDR3 DNA: TGTGCCAGTAGTATAGGCGGTCCTCCTGGCTACACCTTC; CDR3 protein: CASSIGGPPGYTF
D gene: TRBD1; clone size: .; V gene: TRBV3-1/TRBV3-2; J gene: TRBJ1-2; CDR3 DNA: TGTGCCAGCAGCCTGGGGACAGCTAACTATGGCTACACCTTC; CDR3 protein: CASSLGTANYGYTF
D gene: TRBD2; clone size: .; V gene: TRBV10-3; J gene: TRBJ2-7; CDR3 DNA: TGTGCCATCAGTGTAGCGGGCGAATCCTACGAGCAGTACTTC; CDR3 protein: CAISVAGESYEQYF
D gene: .; clone size: .; V gene: TRBV14; J gene: TRBJ2-1; CDR3 DNA: TGTGCCAGCAGCCTTCCCAGCGGTCAGGGGGGATTCAACAATGAGCAGTTCTTC; CDR3 protein: CASSLPSGQGGFNNEQFF
D gene: TRBD1; clone size: .; V gene: TRBV6-5; J gene: TRBJ2-2; CDR3 DNA: TGTGCCAGCAATACCGGGACAGGGAGCACCGGGGAGCTGTTTTTT; CDR3 protein: CASNTGTGSTGELFF
D gene: .; clone size: once; V gene: TRBV6-1; J gene: TRBJ2-5; CDR3 DNA: TGTGCCAGCAGTGATATTGGAGGCAGTTGGGAGACCCAGTACTTC; CDR3 protein: CASSDIGGSWETQYF
D gene: .; clone size: .; V gene: TRBV5-1; J gene: TRBJ1-1; CDR3 DNA: TGCGCCAGCAGCCTAGAATCAGGGTTGGCCACTGAAGCTTTCTTT; CDR3 protein: CASSLESGLATEAFF
D gene: TRBD2; clone size: .; V gene: TRBV25-1; J gene: TRBJ2-5; CDR3 DNA: TGTGCCAGCAGTGTTACTAGCGGCGAGACCCAGTACTTC; CDR3 protein: CASSVTSGETQYF